A selection of T cell receptor beta chains follows, all from one sample in a study of neurological immune-mediated disorders. MiXCR was run by TCRdb on the 5' RACE reads, yielding one entry per CDR3 protein. This sample carries 45,000 to 55,000 distinct CDR3 sequences, approximately 3.9% of them seen once, and the ten largest clones take 6.5% to 8%. The sample comprised PBMCs. The receptor set was obtained from a man aged 55-75 years with multiple sclerosis. Each CDR3 is given with its conserved first and last residue. Fields, in order: V gene, J gene, D gene, clone size, CDR3 protein, CDR3 DNA. D genes are given only for firm matches. Part of the rows lack a size; the others show once, few, many or a class for expanded clones.

>TRBV7-6|TRBJ2-1|NA|many
CASSLLGGPYNEQFF
TGTGCCAGCAGCTTACTTGGGGGTCCCTACAATGAGCAGTTCTTC
>TRBV7-8|TRBJ2-1|NA|many
CASSLRANPTGEGNEQFF
TGTGCCAGCAGCTTAAGGGCTAATCCTACAGGGGAGGGCAATGAGCAGTTCTTC
>TRBV5-6|TRBJ2-1|NA|few
CASSLGVGVLRDTGQFF
TGTGCCAGCAGCTTGGGTGTGGGGGTACTCCGTGATACGGGGCAGTTCTTC
>TRBV7-2|TRBJ1-2|NA|many
CASSVLKDGYTF
TGTGCCAGCAGCGTCCTCAAGGATGGCTACACCTTC
>TRBV12-3/TRBV12-4|TRBJ2-7|TRBD2|many
CASTPGTRGYEQYF
TGTGCCAGCACCCCAGGGACTAGGGGTTACGAGCAGTACTTC
>TRBV20-1|TRBJ2-7|NA|many
CSARDAGNPYEQYF
TGCAGTGCTAGAGATGCTGGAAATCCCTACGAGCAGTACTTC
>TRBV27|TRBJ2-7|TRBD2|many
CASSTRLAGGGEQYF
TGTGCCAGCAGTACCCGACTAGCGGGAGGTGGTGAGCAGTACTTC
>TRBV28|TRBJ2-5|TRBD2|many
CASSPPGSSGETQYF
TGTGCCAGCAGTCCACCCGGTTCTAGCGGAGAGACCCAGTACTTC
>TRBV5-1|TRBJ2-7|NA|many
CASSLGPAGEQYF
TGCGCCAGCAGCTTAGGACCGGCCGGCGAGCAGTACTTC
>TRBV29-1|TRBJ1-2|NA|many
CSVVTAYGYTF
TGCAGCGTAGTGACGGCCTATGGCTACACCTTC
>TRBV6-6|TRBJ1-2|NA|NA
CASSRSFRTPSLSPNYGYTF
TGTGCCAGCAGCAGATCGTTCAGGACTCCCAGTCTAAGTCCTAACTATGGCTACACCTTC
>TRBV5-1|TRBJ2-4|NA|many
CAIHGGRWRNIQYF
TGCGCCATCCACGGGGGAAGGTGGAGGAACATTCAGTACTTC
>TRBV5-1|TRBJ2-1|NA|many
CASSRPPYNEQFF
TGCGCCAGCAGCAGACCTCCGTACAATGAGCAGTTCTTC
>TRBV5-5|TRBJ2-7|NA|many
CASSSTYEQYF
TGTGCCAGCAGCTCAACCTACGAGCAGTACTTC
>TRBV24-1|TRBJ1-4|NA|NA
CATSDGHSTGEKLFF
TGTGCCACCAGCGACGGACACTCGACGGGGGAAAAACTGTTTTTT
>TRBV6-6|TRBJ2-1|NA|many
CASSTPFNEQFF
TGTGCCAGCAGTACTCCTTTCAATGAGCAGTTCTTC
>TRBV15|TRBJ1-1|NA|many
CATSRGSTEAFF
TGTGCCACCTCGAGGGGGTCCACTGAAGCTTTCTTT
>TRBV5-1|TRBJ2-1|NA|few
CASSAIQGVKTNNEQFF
TGCGCCAGCAGCGCCATACAGGGAGTGAAGACTAACAATGAGCAGTTCTTC
>TRBV5-1|TRBJ2-2|NA|many
CASLSQGTGELFF
TGCGCCAGCTTATCCCAGGGGACCGGGGAGCTGTTTTTT
>TRBV20-1|TRBJ2-1|NA|few
CSASASSDYQFF
TGCAGTGCTAGCGCCTCTAGCGACTATCAGTTCTTC
>TRBV7-9|TRBJ2-7|NA|many
CASSLEPTGVEQYF
TGTGCCAGCAGCTTAGAGCCTACCGGGGTCGAGCAGTACTTC
>TRBV10-2|TRBJ2-7|NA|many
CASSDQNRGLYEQYF
TGCGCCAGCAGTGACCAGAACCGGGGGCTCTACGAGCAGTACTTC
>TRBV4-1|TRBJ1-4|TRBD1|many
CASSQGDREKLFF
TGCGCCAGCAGCCAAGGGGACAGGGAAAAACTGTTTTTT
>TRBV27|TRBJ2-1|NA|many
CASSPPGYNEQFF
TGTGCCAGCAGTCCACCGGGCTACAATGAGCAGTTCTTC
>TRBV6-1|TRBJ1-5|NA|NA
CASSTRRSNQHQHF
TGTGCCAGCAGTACCCGACGGAGCAATCAGCACCAGCATTTT
>TRBV6-2/TRBV6-3|TRBJ1-1|TRBD1|many
CASTNPGGNTEAFF
TGTGCCAGCACCAACCCAGGGGGGAACACTGAAGCTTTCTTT
>TRBV20-1|TRBJ1-2|NA|many
CSAPDLQTNYGYTF
TGCAGTGCTCCCGACCTGCAAACAAACTATGGCTACACCTTC
>TRBV5-1|TRBJ1-1|NA|many
CASSGGGTEAFF
TGCGCCAGCAGCGGGGGGGGCACTGAAGCTTTCTTT
>TRBV11-2|TRBJ2-1|NA|many
CASSFGIYNEQFF
TGTGCCAGCAGCTTCGGGATTTACAATGAGCAGTTCTTC
>TRBV29-1|TRBJ2-3|NA|many
CSVGRGDTQYF
TGCAGCGTTGGCAGGGGAGATACGCAGTATTTT
>TRBV28|TRBJ2-7|TRBD2|many
CASSPSGGRNEQYF
TGTGCCAGCAGCCCCAGCGGGGGAAGGAACGAGCAGTACTTC
>TRBV6-6|TRBJ2-5|NA|many
CASSYSAGQETQYF
TGTGCCAGCAGTTACTCTGCGGGCCAAGAGACCCAGTACTTC
>TRBV29-1|TRBJ1-4|NA|many
CSVEGTGNNEKLFF
TGCAGCGTTGAAGGGACGGGGAATAATGAAAAACTGTTTTTT
>TRBV5-1|TRBJ1-2|NA|many
CASSSGDSANYGYTF
TGCGCCAGCAGCTCGGGGGACTCAGCTAACTATGGCTACACCTTC
>TRBV27|TRBJ2-4|NA|many
CASSLGHLSAKNIQYF
TGTGCCAGCAGTTTAGGTCACCTCTCAGCCAAAAACATTCAGTACTTC
>TRBV5-1|TRBJ2-5|NA|many
CASSLAGARETQYF
TGCGCCAGCAGCTTGGCGGGGGCCAGGGAGACCCAGTACTTC
>TRBV20-1|TRBJ1-3|NA|many
CSAQGGKNIYF
TGCAGTGCTCAAGGGGGAAAAAACATATATTTT
>TRBV3-1|TRBJ2-2|NA|many
CASSSGRGLTGELFF
TGTGCCAGCAGCTCTGGTCGGGGTTTGACCGGGGAGCTGTTTTTT
>TRBV7-9|TRBJ1-1|NA|many
CASSLELGANTEAFF
TGTGCCAGCAGCTTAGAGCTAGGGGCGAACACTGAAGCTTTCTTT